The T cell receptor (beta chain) under discussion was sequenced for a study of T cell repertoires in cytomegalovirus infection (dated by TCRdb to between 2017 and 2020). About the full investigation: Donor HLA type was relevant to the analysis, as public TCR beta signatures indicated carriage of CMV infection together with the matching HLA type. The research as a whole found: In both this cohort and an independent cohort of 352 donors, the cumulative frequency of public TCR beta family members distinguished carriers of CMV infection plus the relevant HLA type. The ex vivo response was dominated by HLA-C-restricted CMV-specific TCR beta clonotypes, which also provided the single most frequent clonotype in two of eight donors.

V and J are trimmed by 8 bases and 0 bases, and the gene matches miss 5 bases of the junction. Counted from cysteine to phenylalanine, this CDR3 has 15 amino acids. The kept DNA is CDR3 alone, 45 bases in frame from the first base. The CDR1 and CDR2 encoded by the germline V gene are MNHNS and SASEGT. Sequencing was performed on an Illumina HiSeq 1500. The public reads were run again by TCRdb, first through fastp at Q25 and then through MiXCR, and only productive beta chains were kept. Merged by CDR3 protein, the rows form single entries marked with the most common genes and DNA. Counted in this sample were around 530,000 distinct CDR3 sequences; around 27% of them appeared once. The biggest ten clones account for less than 15% of the sample. With respect to this clonotype: Its cognate antigen has yet to be identified. No base quality values were provided; no much bigger clone lies one nucleotide off.

Sample: PBMCs. The receptor was isolated from a human donor in good health (CMV status not recorded). Some clones in this sample may be carry-over from other donors' samples. The chain is made from TRBV6-1 and TRBJ1-5; the junction holds 9 bases that match TRBD1. CDR3 protein: CASGTGNLSNQPQHF. The DNA reads TGTGCCAGCGGGACAGGGAACCTTAGCAATCAGCCCCAGCATTTT.